The 27 T cell receptor beta chains in this list originate from one sample, sequenced in a study of blood T cell repertoires in COVID-19 (dated by TCRdb to 2020 to 2021). Libraries were prepared through the immunoSEQ multiplex PCR assay. TCRdb holds this immuneACCESS table with in-frame rearrangements only. Some clones are missing; in checked studies, unresolved V genes explain under half, and the rest has no known cause. In all, the sample holds roughly 110,000 clones, and roughly four fifths of those were seen once. About 10% of the sample lies in the top ten. Sequences were obtained from peripheral blood. The receptor set was obtained from a human donor in a cohort sampled during active COVID-19.

The rearrangement uses TRBV4-3 and TRBJ1-4, with a weak D call TRBD1 (5 bases). The CDR3 totals 16 residues. Germline lookup yields CDR1 LGHNA and CDR2 YSLEER. V lost 0 bases, J lost 0 bases, and 8 bases lay in between. The CDR3: CASSQDGGTTNEKLFF. In nucleotides, the CDR3 is TGCGCCAGCAGCCAAGACGGGGGAACAACTAATGAAAAACTGTTTTTT.

This chain links TRBV7-6 with TRBJ2-7, with D uncertain. Germline V gene sequence: CDR1 SGHVS, CDR2 FNYEAQ. This CDR3 has 15 amino acids. The V gene lost 2 bases and the J gene lost 0 bases, with 11 bases spanning the gap. CDR3 nucleotides: TGTGCCAGCAGCTTATCTGGAGTCCTCTCCTACGAGCAGTACTTC. Residues: CASSLSGVLSYEQYF. The entire variable domain, with the rest obtained from reference TRBV7-6 and TRBJ2-7, is as follows: GAGVSQSPRYKVTKRGQDVALRCDPISGHVSLYWYRQALGQGPEFLTYFNYEAQQDKSGLPNDRFSAERPEGSISTLTIQRTEQRDSAMYRCASSLSGVLSYEQYFGPGTRLTVT.

This clone was picked up one time. For the CDR3, the DNA is TGTGCCAGCAACCGGGACAGGGTATCCGAGCAGTACTTC. Residues: CASNRDRVSEQYF. The V and J genes are TRBV6-5 and TRBJ2-7; 9 bases map to TRBD1. The length of the CDR3 is 13 residues. Looked up from germline, CDR1 is MNHEY and CDR2 is SVGAGI. V was clipped by 7 bases and J by 6 bases; unmatched bases: 7.

The chain links TRBV28 to TRBJ2-7, with TRBD2 matching 8 bases. This CDR3 contains 14 residues. Germline V gene lookup returns CDR1 MDHEN and CDR2 SYDVKM. Trimming at V came to 7 bases and at J to 1 base, leaving 6 bases not matched to a gene. CDR3 nucleotides: TGTGCCAGCAACGGCGGGAGGATATCCTACGAGCAGTACTTC. Translation gives CASNGGRISYEQYF. Looking up the rest from reference TRBV28 and TRBJ2-7 gives the full variable domain: DVKVTQSSRYLVKRTGEKVFLECVQDMDHENMFWYRQDPGLGLRLIYFSYDVKMKEKGDIPEGYSVSREKKERFSLILESASTNQTSMYLCASNGGRISYEQYFGPGTRLTVT.

A single count supports this clone. This chain connects TRBV5-6 to TRBJ2-7, with 11 bases matching TRBD2. In germline, CDR1 is SGHDT, CDR2 YYEEEE. The CDR3 runs 15 residues. J was trimmed by 5 bases and V by 1 base; bases with no gene match: 5. The CDR3 coding sequence is TGTGCCAGCAGCTTGCTTAGCGGGGGGGTACACGAGCAGTACTTC. It is translated as CASSLLSGGVHEQYF.

CDR3 DNA sequence: TGTGCCAGCAGTCCTCCCCGCAGAACCAGGACAGGGTACGAGCAGTACTTC. Translation gives CASSPPRRTRTGYEQYF. This chain uses TRBV27 with TRBJ2-7; 8 bases are shared with TRBD1. The germline CDR1 and CDR2 sequences are MNHEY and SMNVEV (reference sequence). V trimming: 5 bases; J trimming: 4 bases; junction bases outside the gene matches: 16. This CDR3 comprises 17 residues.

This clone was observed a handful of times. V gene TRBV6-5 combines with J gene TRBJ1-2; TRBD1 agrees at 7 bases. V gave up 5 bases and J gave up 6 bases; unmatched junction bases: 9. This CDR3 comprises 14 residues. Germline CDR1 is MNHEY and CDR2 is SVGAGI. In DNA form, the CDR3 reads TGTGCCAGCAGTAGAGGGACAGAGGTACATGGCTACACCTTC. Protein sequence: CASSRGTEVHGYTF.

This rearrangement joins TRBV6-2 or TRBV6-3 to TRBJ2-7, with 14 nucleotides matching TRBD2. Germline CDR1 reads MNHEY; CDR2 reads SVGEGT. V dropped 2 bases and J dropped 6; count of bases not matched to a gene: 6. The CDR3 sequence is 16 residues long. This CDR3 is CASSYAGLAGVGEQYF. In DNA form, the CDR3 reads TGTGCCAGCAGTTACGCGGGACTAGCGGGAGTAGGCGAGCAGTACTTC.

This chain links TRBV6-2 or TRBV6-3 with TRBJ2-5; 7 bases are shared with TRBD2. This CDR3 is built from 12 residues. Germline V CDR1 and CDR2: MNHEY, SVGEGT. Germline trimming cut 4 bases from V and 9 bases from J; bases unmatched to any gene: 5. Written as DNA, the CDR3 is TGTGCCAGCAGTTGGCGGGAGCGGCCCCAGTACTTC. Its translation: CASSWRERPQYF.

The chain uses TRBV11-2 and TRBJ2-3; D is possibly TRBD1 (6 bases). Trimming stripped 1 base from V and 6 bases from J, with 8 bases between. Germline V gene sequence: CDR1 SGHAT, CDR2 FQNNGV. The CDR3 is 13 amino acids. CDR3 bases: TGTGCCAGCAGCTTAGTAAGGGGGGATACGCAGTATTTT. It translates to CASSLVRGDTQYF.

The chain links TRBV5-6 to TRBJ2-7; 7 bases match TRBD2. With V trimmed by 4 bases and J by 2 bases, 6 bases remained unmatched. The CDR3 runs 14 residues. CDR1 is SGHDT, CDR2 YYEEEE, per germline. The CDR3 sequence is CASSPAGTTYEQYF. As DNA, the CDR3 is TGTGCCAGCAGCCCAGCGGGGACCACCTACGAGCAGTACTTC.

This clone was detected once. The J gene is TRBJ2-7, the V gene TRBV27, with 11 bases lining up with TRBD1. Trimming took 2 bases from V and 7 from J; bases not matched to a gene: 4. The CDR3 has 14 residues. Germline CDR1 reads MNHEY; CDR2 reads SMNVEV (reference sequence). CDR3 coding DNA: TGTGCCAGCAGTTTAGGACAGGGGGCTCGAGAGCAGTACTTC. This sequence encodes CASSLGQGAREQYF.

The V and J genes are TRBV4-3 and TRBJ2-5, with no clear D. V lost 0 bases and J 1 base, leaving 24 bases between the germline ends. The germline V gene encodes CDR1 LGHNA and CDR2 YSLEER. CDR3 length: 20 amino acids. The DNA for the CDR3 is TGCGCCAGCAGCCAAGATGTGACGGTTGGGCAGAACCCCGTCCAAGAGACCCAGTACTTC. This encodes CASSQDVTVGQNPVQETQYF.

A few counts support this clone. The chain carries TRBV3-1 (or the pseudogene TRBV3-2) and TRBJ2-7; 10 bases match TRBD2. Per germline, CDR1 LGHDT and CDR2 YNNKEL (reference sequence). Trimming cost V 1 base and J 6 bases; bases outside gene matches: 9. This CDR3 region has 16 residues. Here the CDR3 reads CASSQVSSGSNVEQYF. Written as DNA, the CDR3 is TGTGCCAGCAGCCAAGTCTCTAGCGGGAGTAATGTCGAGCAGTACTTC.

This chain uses TRBV24-1 with TRBJ2-5; TRBD2 matches at 8 bases. The CDR3 totals 16 residues. J gave up 2 bases and V 4 bases, and 8 bases lay outside the gene matches. Germline-derived CDR1 and CDR2 are KGHDR and SFDVKD. This chain's CDR3 is CATSDYPSGGQETQYF. For the CDR3, the DNA is TGTGCCACCAGTGACTACCCAAGCGGGGGACAAGAGACCCAGTACTTC.

J is TRBJ1-2 and V is TRBV11-2; D not certain. V was pared by 5 bases and J by 8 bases, with 12 bases between. Germline CDR1 reads SGHAT; CDR2 reads FQNNGV. CDR3 length equals 12 residues. The CDR3 region is CASSLEGAGYTF. Written as DNA, the CDR3 is TGTGCCAGCAGCCTTGAGGGCGCGGGCTACACCTTC. The entire variable domain, with the rest obtained from reference TRBV11-2 and TRBJ1-2, is as follows: EAGVAQSPRYKIIEKRQSVAFWCNPISGHATLYWYQQILGQGPKLLIQFQNNGVVDDSQLPKDRFSAERLKGVDSTLKIQPAKLEDSAVYLCASSLEGAGYTFGSGTRLTVV.

The rearrangement uses TRBV11-2 and TRBJ2-7; perhaps TRBD1 as D (6 bases). V lost 1 base and J lost 2, with 9 bases in between. The CDR3 length is 14 residues. Germline values: CDR1 SGHAT, CDR2 FQNNGV. CDR3 sequence: CASSLVGQPYEQYF. CDR3 nucleotides: TGTGCCAGCAGCTTAGTCGGACAGCCCTACGAGCAGTACTTC.

The J gene is TRBJ1-1, the V gene TRBV6-5, with TRBD1 matching 10 bases. Trimming took 2 bases from V and 9 from J; bases not matched to a gene: 9. The CDR3 is 15 residues long. CDR1 is MNHEY and CDR2 is SVGAGI in the germline V gene. CDR3 sequence: CASSYPDRGHQKAFF. The CDR3, as DNA: TGTGCCAGCAGTTACCCCGACAGGGGGCATCAAAAAGCTTTCTTT.

J is TRBJ2-7 and V is TRBV18; perhaps TRBD1 as D (6 bases). This CDR3 comprises 16 residues. Looked up from germline, CDR1 is KGHSH and CDR2 is LQKENI. Deletions cut 7 bases from V and 1 base from J, with 20 bases between. The DNA for the CDR3 is TGTGCCAGCTACGATCCAGGGGCTTCGAAATCCTACGAGCAGTACTTC. Its translation: CASYDPGASKSYEQYF. Combining the CDR3 with reference TRBV18 and TRBJ2-7 gives the whole variable domain NAGVMQNPRHLVRRRGQEARLRCSPMKGHSHVYWYRQLPEEGLKFMVYLQKENIIDESGMPKERFSAEFPKEGPSILRIQQVVRGDSAAYFCASYDPGASKSYEQYFGPGTRLTVT.

V usage is TRBV15 and J usage is TRBJ2-7, with TRBD2 as a possible D gene (6 bases). This CDR3 is built from 16 residues. Per germline, CDR1 LNHNV and CDR2 YYDKDF (reference sequence). The ends were cut back, 0 bases at V and 6 bases at J, with 18 bases in the middle. The chain's CDR3 is CATSRETSASVLEQYF. The DNA of the CDR3 is TGTGCCACCAGCAGAGAAACTTCGGCTAGCGTTCTCGAGCAGTACTTC.

This chain connects TRBV7-3 to TRBJ2-7; possible D gene TRBD1, 6 bases. The CDR3 covers 13 residues. The V and J ends lost 2 bases and 6 bases respectively, with 11 bases between them. Looked up from germline, CDR1 is SGHTA and CDR2 is FQGTGA. The CDR3 here is CASSLGSGAEQYF. CDR3 in DNA: TGTGCCAGCAGCTTAGGTTCAGGGGCCGAGCAGTACTTC.

This clone was seen only a few times. The V gene is TRBV4-2, the J gene TRBJ1-1; a possible D gene is TRBD1 (6 bases). CDR1 is LGHNA, CDR2 YNFKEQ, per germline. The V and J ends lost 3 bases and 2 bases respectively, with 13 bases between them. The CDR3 runs to 15 residues. CDR3 region: CASSHGTGQNTEAFF. The CDR3, as DNA: TGTGCCAGCAGCCACGGTACAGGGCAAAACACTGAAGCTTTCTTT.

The rearrangement joins TRBV7-3 to TRBJ2-6, with 8 bases aligning to TRBD1. V lost 4 bases, J lost 18 bases, and 8 bases stayed unmatched. Germline V gene data show CDR1 as SGHTA and CDR2 as FQGTGA. The CDR3 length is 12 residues. The CDR3 spells CASSSDRGRGTF. In DNA form, the CDR3 reads TGTGCCAGCAGCTCTGACAGGGGTCGAGGGACTTTC. The full variable domain, completed using reference TRBV7-3 and TRBJ2-6, is GAGVSQTPSNKVTEKGKYVELRCDPISGHTALYWYRQSLGQGPEFLIYFQGTGAADDSGLPNDRFFAVRPEGSVSTLKIQRTERGDSAVYLCASSSDRGRGTFGAGSRLTVL.

The chain joins TRBV3-1 (or the pseudogene TRBV3-2) to TRBJ1-2; maybe TRBD1 (6 bases). The germline CDR1 and CDR2 sequences are LGHDT and YNNKEL (reference sequence). Trimming took 1 base from V and 8 from J, leaving 23 bases between them. CDR3 length: 17 residues. The CDR3 DNA sequence: TGTGCCAGCAGCCAAGTTGTCGGCAGGGGACAAAGTAACGGCTACACCTTC. Translating gives CASSQVVGRGQSNGYTF.

This clone showed up just a few times. The chain has TRBV3-1 (or the pseudogene TRBV3-2) and TRBJ2-2; D is uncertain. This CDR3 comprises 13 residues. Between the trimmed V and J ends, which lost 2 bases and 6 bases, there was a span of 7 bases. CDR1 LGHDT and CDR2 YNNKEL come from the germline V gene (reference sequence). CDR3 DNA: TGTGCCAGCAGCCAAAACTACCCCGGGGAGCTGTTTTTT. Amino acids: CASSQNYPGELFF.

This chain connects TRBV5-5 to TRBJ2-6; perhaps TRBD1 as D (7 bases). Germline assignment: CDR1 SGHKS and CDR2 YYEKEE (reference sequence). This CDR3 has 17 residues. V dropped 5 bases and J dropped 0 bases, with 15 bases sitting between them. Here the CDR3 reads CASRSQGGISGANVLTF. Here the CDR3 DNA reads TGTGCCAGCAGGTCTCAGGGGGGCATCTCTGGGGCCAACGTCCTGACTTTC.

Here the CDR3 reads CASRGPGHGYEQYF. As DNA, the CDR3 is TGTGCCAGCAGGGGACCGGGACACGGCTACGAGCAGTACTTC. The chain carries TRBV6-5 and TRBJ2-7, with a tentative D call TRBD1 (6 bases). Germline CDR1 MNHEY, CDR2 SVGAGI. CDR3 length: 14 residues. V lost 6 bases to trimming and J lost 3 bases, with 15 bases between them.